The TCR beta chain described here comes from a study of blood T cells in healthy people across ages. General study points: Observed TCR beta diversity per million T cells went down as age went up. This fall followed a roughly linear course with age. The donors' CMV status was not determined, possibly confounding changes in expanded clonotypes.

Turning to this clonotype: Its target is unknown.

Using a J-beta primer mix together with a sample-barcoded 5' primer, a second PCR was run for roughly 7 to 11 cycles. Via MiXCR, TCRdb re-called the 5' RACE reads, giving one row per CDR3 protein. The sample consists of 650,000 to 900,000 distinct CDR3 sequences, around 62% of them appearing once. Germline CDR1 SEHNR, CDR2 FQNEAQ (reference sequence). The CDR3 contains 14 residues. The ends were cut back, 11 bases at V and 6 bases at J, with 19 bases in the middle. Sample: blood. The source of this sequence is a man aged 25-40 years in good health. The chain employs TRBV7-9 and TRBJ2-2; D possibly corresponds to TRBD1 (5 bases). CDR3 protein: CALELPGRAGELFF. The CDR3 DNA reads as TGTGCCCTTGAGCTCCCAGGGCGCGCCGGGGAGCTGTTTTTT.